The 8 T cell receptor beta chains presented below share a single source sample, sequenced in a study. Tregs were sorted as CD4+CD25+CD127-/low cells. TRBV12-4/TRBJ1-2 clonotypes were amplified with adaptor-ligated barcode primers. In TCRdb, the multiplex PCR reads were re-called with MiXCR into one record per CDR3 protein. The sample holds roughly 100 distinct CDR3 sequences, approximately 5.3% seen once. The sample comprised tumor-infiltrating Tregs sorted from the breast tumor. These receptors all stem from a female donor with breast cancer.

This clonotype rates as large. The CDR3 region is CASSEPGQYGYTF. The CDR3 DNA reads as TGTGCCAGCAGTGAGCCGGGACAGTATGGCTACACCTTC. The chain employs TRBV12-3 or TRBV12-4 and TRBJ1-2, with 7 bases that match TRBD1. Trimming removed 5 bases from V and 5 bases from J; junction bases left unmatched: 5. The CDR3 length is 13 residues.

In its sample, this clonotype is hyperexpanded. The chain links TRBV12-3 or TRBV12-4 to TRBJ1-2; TRBD1 matches 8 bases. The CDR3 runs 14 residues. The J segment lost 2 bases and the V segment lost 5 bases, leaving 4 bases of the junction unmatched. CDR3 DNA: TGTGCCAGCAGTCCCCGGACAGGGAACTATGGCTACACCTTC. It is translated as CASSPRTGNYGYTF.

In this sample, this clonotype is hyperexpanded (1% or more). V usage is TRBV12-3 or TRBV12-4 and J usage is TRBJ1-2; tentative D call: TRBD1 (5 bases). The CDR3 sequence is 13 residues long. Trimming stripped 3 bases from V and 8 bases from J, with 13 bases between. In DNA, the CDR3 is TGTGCCAGCAGTTTTGGGACTTCAGGAGGCTACACCTTC. This translates into CASSFGTSGGYTF.

In this sample, this clonotype is large (0.1 to 1%). V and J are TRBV12-3 or TRBV12-4 and TRBJ1-2, with D perhaps TRBD1 (6 bases). This CDR3 region has 14 residues. Between the trimmed V and J ends, which lost 6 bases and 8 bases, there was a span of 19 bases. The CDR3 is CASSPAHRAGGYTF. The CDR3 nucleotides are TGTGCCAGCAGCCCAGCCCACAGGGCGGGCGGCTACACCTTC.

Sample share makes this clonotype large. The chain links TRBV12-3 or TRBV12-4 to TRBJ1-2; 8 bases agree with TRBD1. The ends lost 6 bases at V and 4 bases at J; junction bases unmatched: 10. The CDR3 totals 15 residues. CDR3 sequence reads: CASRLMGQASYGYTF. DNA of the CDR3: TGTGCCAGCAGGCTGATGGGACAGGCCTCCTATGGCTACACCTTC.

The chain employs TRBV12-3 or TRBV12-4 and TRBJ1-2; D gene ambiguous. The V end lost 4 bases, the J end lost 10 bases, and 16 bases lay between the germline ends. The CDR3 covers 13 residues. The CDR3 loop reads CASSSRQDGIYTF. For the CDR3, the DNA is TGTGCCAGCAGTTCCAGACAAGACGGAATCTACACCTTC.

In its sample, this clonotype ranks as hyperexpanded. CDR3 amino acids: CASSSDISNYGYTF. The CDR3 DNA reads as TGTGCCAGCAGTTCAGACATTAGCAACTATGGCTACACCTTC. The chain couples TRBV12-3 or TRBV12-4 to TRBJ1-2, with D hard to call. This CDR3 is built from 14 residues. Between the trimmed V and J ends, which lost 4 bases and 2 bases, there was a span of 11 bases.

This clonotype is classed as large. V is TRBV12-5 and J is TRBJ1-2; no clear D gene. Trimming pared 6 bases from V and 1 base from J, leaving 3 bases between. The CDR3 sequence is 11 residues long. Germline CDR1 LGHNT, CDR2 FRNRAP. CDR3 sequence reads: CASGHNYGYTF. The DNA for the CDR3 is TGTGCTAGTGGCCATAACTATGGCTACACCTTC.